What follows are 32 T cell receptor beta chains derived from one specimen sequenced in a study of graft-versus-host responses after intestinal transplantation. Antigens of these TCRs are unknown. Sequencing used immunoSEQ multiplex PCR; TCRdb keeps in-frame clones, though not all of them. The sample lists roughly 70,000 clones; roughly 84% were seen once. The input for sequencing was unstimulated CD4+ T cells sorted from spleen or lymph node cells, taken before transplant. These TCRs come from a human donor who was the organ donor for an intestinal transplant.

The V gene is TRBV7-6, the J gene TRBJ1-6, with TRBD1 matching over 7 bases. The ends lost 4 bases at V and 10 bases at J; junction bases unmatched: 10. The CDR3 is 15 amino acids. Germline loops: CDR1 SGHVS, CDR2 FNYEAQ. DNA of the CDR3: TGTGCCAGCAGCTCCCGACAGGGTGGTAGGTCACCCCTCCACTTT. It is translated as CASSSRQGGRSPLHF.

The gene calls are TRBV30 and TRBJ2-1, with 9 bases identical to TRBD1. Germline lookup yields CDR1 GTSNPN and CDR2 SVGIG (reference sequence). The CDR3 contains 13 residues. With 5 bases clipped from V and 8 bases from J, the junction kept 7 bases outside the gene matches. CDR3 in DNA: TGTGCCTGGGGGAGAACAGGGGGCGATGAGCAGTTCTTC. As protein: CAWGRTGGDEQFF.

This clone has just one count. The chain links TRBV6-5 to TRBJ1-2, with D possibly being TRBD1 (6 bases). The CDR3 runs to 14 residues. Between the trimmed V and J ends, which lost 4 bases and 4 bases, there was a span of 13 bases. Germline loops: CDR1 MNHEY, CDR2 SVGAGI. CDR3 protein: CASSSGQGSYGYTF. For the CDR3, the DNA is TGTGCCAGCAGTTCGGGACAAGGTTCCTATGGCTACACCTTC.

In DNA, the CDR3 is TGTGCCAGCAGCTTGGTTTTGGGGGGCACTGAAGCTTTCTTT. It yields the protein CASSLVLGGTEAFF. This chain connects TRBV11-1 to TRBJ1-1; tentative D call: TRBD1 (5 bases). CDR3 length equals 14 residues. The germline gives CDR1 SGHAT, CDR2 FQDESV (reference sequence). The V gene lost 3 bases and the J gene lost 4 bases, with 12 bases spanning the gap.

The chain uses TRBV6-1 and TRBJ2-7, with 12 bases that match TRBD2. J lost 2 bases, V lost 4 bases, and 9 bases had no gene match. CDR1 MNHNS and CDR2 SASEGT come from the germline V gene. The CDR3 loop spans 17 amino acids. The CDR3 bases are TGTGCCAGCAGTGGGAGTGGACTAGCGGGGTTCACCTACGAGCAGTACGTC. The encoded protein is CASSGSGLAGFTYEQYV.

The rearrangement uses TRBV6-6 and TRBJ1-5; 7 nucleotides agree with TRBD1. The CDR3 totals 15 residues. Germline CDR1 MNHNY, CDR2 SVGAGI (reference sequence). V lost 4 bases to trimming and J lost 6 bases; unmatched junction nucleotides: 9. CDR3 in DNA: TGTGCCAGCAGTTTCAGACAGGGAAGGGGTCAGCCCCAGCATTTT. Amino acids: CASSFRQGRGQPQHF.

The V gene is TRBV4-1, the J gene TRBJ2-3, with D possibly TRBD1 on 6 matching bases. This CDR3 comprises 14 residues. V lost 6 bases to trimming and J lost 2 bases, with 12 bases between them. The V gene's germline CDR1 is MGHRA and CDR2 YSYEKL. CDR3 residues: CASRIRQDTDTQYF. DNA of the CDR3: TGCGCCAGCAGGATTCGACAGGACACAGATACGCAGTATTTT.

The chain links TRBV5-5 to TRBJ1-1; a possible D gene is TRBD1 (6 bases). Trimming stripped 5 bases from V and 1 base from J, with 9 bases between. The CDR3 covers 13 residues. From germline, CDR1 is SGHKS and CDR2 YYEKEE (reference sequence). The CDR3 DNA sequence: TGTGCCAGCAGACTAGGGGGGAACACTGAAGCTTTCTTT. This gives the protein CASRLGGNTEAFF.

The genes are TRBV9 and TRBJ2-1, with 8 bases identical to TRBD1. The V segment lost 0 bases and the J segment 7 bases; nucleotides outside the gene matches: 12. Per the germline V gene, CDR1 is SGDLS and CDR2 is YYNGEE. The CDR3 is made up of 17 amino acids. This CDR3 is CASSVGDQGALGNEQFF. CDR3 sequence (DNA): TGTGCCAGCAGCGTAGGGGACCAGGGGGCTCTCGGGAATGAGCAGTTCTTC.

The chain has TRBV2 and TRBJ2-2; D is perhaps TRBD1 (5 bases). The CDR3 totals 13 residues. Germline V gene data show CDR1 as SNHLY and CDR2 as FYNNEI. The V gene lost 3 bases and the J gene lost 7 bases, with 9 bases spanning the gap. The DNA of the CDR3 is TGTGCCAGCAGTGACCAGGGTGGCGGGGAGCTGTTTTTT. Residues: CASSDQGGGELFF.

This rearrangement joins TRBV7-9 to TRBJ2-5; possibly TRBD2 for D (6 bases). Germline lookup yields CDR1 SEHNR and CDR2 FQNEAQ (reference sequence). The CDR3 has 17 amino acids. V was pared by 4 bases and J by 4 bases, with 22 bases between. CDR3 sequence: CASSSHPWWGTLETQYF. CDR3 nucleotide sequence: TGTGCCAGCAGCTCCCATCCGTGGTGGGGGACTCTAGAGACCCAGTACTTC.

The rearrangement joins TRBV2 to TRBJ1-5; D gene unclear. This CDR3 has 15 amino acids. Looked up from germline, CDR1 is SNHLY and CDR2 is FYNNEI. The V end lost 1 base, the J end lost 2 bases, and 9 bases lay between the germline ends. In nucleotides, the CDR3 is TGTGCCAGCAGTGAAGAGTATTCGGGCAATCAGCCCCAGCATTTT. Translated: CASSEEYSGNQPQHF.

The chain has TRBV9 and TRBJ1-2; no definite D call. Trimming cost V 3 bases and J 6 bases, with 12 bases left between them. This CDR3 is built from 13 residues. Germline V gene sequence: CDR1 SGDLS, CDR2 YYNGEE. CDR3 sequence: CASSDFRGNGYTF. The CDR3 coding sequence is TGTGCCAGCAGCGATTTTCGAGGGAATGGCTACACCTTC.

The chain has TRBV5-4 and TRBJ2-1, with TRBD2 as a possible D gene (6 bases). The CDR3 has 14 residues. V shed 5 bases and J shed 6 bases, with 15 bases lying between them. Germline V lookup: CDR1 SGHNT, CDR2 YYREEE (reference sequence). This CDR3 reads CASRQVLAANEQFF. The CDR3 DNA sequence: TGTGCCAGCAGACAAGTGTTAGCGGCCAATGAGCAGTTCTTC.

The chain uses TRBV7-2 and TRBJ1-1; weak D call: TRBD1 (6 bases). Germline CDR1 is SGHTA and CDR2 is FQGNSA. V shed 6 bases and J shed 2 bases, with 16 bases lying between them. CDR3 size: 15 residues. The CDR3 bases are TGTGCCAGCAGTATTACAGGGTTGGCAAACACTGAAGCTTTCTTT. This translates into CASSITGLANTEAFF. Supplemented by reference TRBV7-2 and TRBJ1-1, the full variable domain reads GAGVSQSPSNKVTEKGKDVELRCDPISGHTALYWYRQSLGQGLEFLIYFQGNSAPDKSGLPSDRFSAERTGGSVSTLTIQRTQQEDSAVYLCASSITGLANTEAFFGQGTRLTVV.

The V call is TRBV19, the J call TRBJ1-2; 8 bases align to TRBD1. The trim removed 8 bases at V and 4 bases at J, leaving 9 bases unmatched. Germline V gives CDR1 LNHDA, CDR2 SQIVND (reference sequence). The CDR3 is 14 amino acids. DNA of the CDR3: TGTGCCAGTCTCCGACAGGGGAATAGCTATGGCTACACCTTC. Protein: CASLRQGNSYGYTF.

This clone has more than one count but fewer than ten. The same CDR3 can be traced to other DNA sequences in this sample. The CDR3 region has the DNA TGTGCCAGCAGTTTAATAGCGGGGGGTACAGATACGCAGTATTTT. The encoded protein is CASSLIAGGTDTQYF. J is TRBJ2-3 and V is TRBV28; 10 nucleotides align to TRBD2. The CDR3 consists of 15 residues. Germline V gene sequence: CDR1 MDHEN, CDR2 SYDVKM. V was clipped by 2 bases and J by 3 bases; unmatched bases: 2. Together with reference TRBV28 and TRBJ2-3, the CDR3 gives the full variable domain: DVKVTQSSRYLVKRTGEKVFLECVQDMDHENMFWYRQDPGLGLRLIYFSYDVKMKEKGDIPEGYSVSREKKERFSLILESASTNQTSMYLCASSLIAGGTDTQYFGPGTRLTVL.

The chain recombines TRBV19 with TRBJ2-3; TRBD2 matches at 14 bases. The V gene's germline CDR1 is LNHDA and CDR2 SQIVND (reference sequence). CDR3 size: 19 residues. V shed 4 bases, J shed 0 bases, and the junction held 9 bases outside the gene matches. This CDR3 reads CASSTPGTSGGLSTDTQYF. In DNA form, the CDR3 reads TGTGCCAGTAGTACTCCCGGGACTAGCGGGGGACTAAGCACAGATACGCAGTATTTT.

The chain couples TRBV19 to TRBJ1-2; tentatively, D is TRBD1 (5 bases). The CDR3 length is 15 residues. Germline values: CDR1 LNHDA, CDR2 SQIVND (reference sequence). The V and J ends lost 6 bases and 2 bases respectively, with 16 bases between them. CDR3 sequence (DNA): TGTGCCAGTAGGGGGCTGACACCTCTAAACTATGGCTACACCTTC. Translation gives CASRGLTPLNYGYTF.

The rearrangement links TRBV18 to TRBJ1-5; D unclear. The V and J ends lost 2 bases and 4 bases respectively, with 6 bases between them. CDR3 length: 13 residues. Per germline, CDR1 KGHSH and CDR2 LQKENI. DNA of the CDR3: TGTGCCAGCTCACCATTGGAGAATCAGCCCCAGCATTTT. Protein product: CASSPLENQPQHF.

The chain employs TRBV20-1 and TRBJ1-2, with D perhaps matching TRBD1 (6 bases). V was shortened by 1 base and J by 7 bases, with 7 bases between the two germline ends. CDR3 length: 11 residues. Germline values: CDR1 DFQATT, CDR2 SNEGSKA (reference sequence). The CDR3 region is CSARVGAGYTF. Here the CDR3 DNA reads TGCAGTGCTAGAGTGGGGGCTGGCTACACCTTC.

The rearrangement uses TRBV5-1 and TRBJ2-2, with 8 bases that match TRBD1. CDR3 length: 16 amino acids. Germline CDR1 and CDR2: SGHRS and YFSETQ. V was clipped by 0 bases and J by 4 bases; unmatched bases: 5. DNA for the CDR3: TGCGCCAGCAGCTTGGGAGACAGGGGAACCACCGGGGAGCTGTTTTTT. It codes for CASSLGDRGTTGELFF.

This rearrangement joins TRBV4-1 to TRBJ1-5, with a weak D call TRBD1 (5 bases). The V gene lost 0 bases and the J gene lost 2 bases, with 14 bases spanning the gap. CDR3 length: 17 amino acids. Germline V gene sequence: CDR1 MGHRA, CDR2 YSYEKL. CDR3 nucleotide sequence: TGCGCCAGCAGCCAAGATTCCGGGGGGAGGCGCAATCAGCCCCAGCATTTT. It codes for CASSQDSGGRRNQPQHF.

CDR3 nucleotide sequence: TGTGCCAGCAGCTGGGGACTAGCGGGGGGGCATGAGCAGTTCTTC. Translated: CASSWGLAGGHEQFF. The genes are TRBV7-8 and TRBJ2-1; 16 bases map to TRBD2. This CDR3 region has 15 residues. Losses at the gene ends were 4 bases for V and 8 bases for J; bases not matched to a gene: 2. Germline values: CDR1 SGHVS, CDR2 FQNEAQ.

The CDR3 loop is CASSYSGRRNEKLFF. Written as DNA, the CDR3 is TGTGCCAGCAGTTACTCGGGGAGGAGGAATGAAAAACTGTTTTTT. V and J are TRBV6-5 and TRBJ1-4; D is unresolved. Germline values: CDR1 MNHEY, CDR2 SVGAGI. With 0 bases removed from V and 5 bases from J, the gap between germline ends came to 10 bases. There are 15 residues in the CDR3.

The chain employs TRBV28 and TRBJ2-7; D call uncertain. From germline, CDR1 is MDHEN and CDR2 SYDVKM. The CDR3 runs 13 residues. The germline V and J ends were trimmed by 5 bases and 0 bases, with 8 bases remaining between them. CDR3 residues: CASSQPSSYEQYV. The DNA for the CDR3 is TGTGCCAGCAGTCAGCCTAGCTCCTACGAGCAGTACGTC.

This clone has a single count. One end of the junction fails to match germline, which may point to a read error. The V call is TRBV5-4, the J call TRBJ1-1; D perhaps matches TRBD1 (6 bases). From germline, CDR1 is SGHNT and CDR2 YYREEE (reference sequence). The CDR3 has 15 residues. The CDR3 region has the DNA TGTGCCAGCAGCGGGTGGACTGGGGGGGGCACTGAGGCTTTCTTT. This encodes CASSGWTGGGTEAFF.

The V gene is TRBV29-1, the J gene TRBJ1-1, with 10 nucleotides matching TRBD1. The CDR3 covers 13 residues. In germline, CDR1 is SQVTM, CDR2 ANQGSEA. Losses at the gene ends were 3 bases for V and 4 bases for J; bases not matched to a gene: 2. The CDR3 here is CSVDRTGGTEAFF. The CDR3 region has the DNA TGCAGCGTTGATAGGACAGGGGGCACTGAAGCTTTCTTT.

The genes are TRBV27 and TRBJ1-1; D is perhaps TRBD1 (5 bases). This CDR3 is built from 12 residues. Germline V gives CDR1 MNHEY, CDR2 SMNVEV (reference sequence). V lost 3 bases and J 5 bases, leaving 7 bases between the germline ends. The CDR3 region is CASSFSGTEAFF. CDR3 in DNA: TGTGCCAGCAGTTTTTCAGGGACTGAAGCTTTCTTT.

The rearrangement joins TRBV4-3 to TRBJ2-3, with 9 bases fitting TRBD2. Germline CDR1 and CDR2: LGHNA and YSLEER. Losses at the gene ends were 3 bases for V and 4 bases for J; bases not matched to a gene: 5. The length of the CDR3 is 15 residues. As DNA, the CDR3 is TGCGCCAGCAGCCACGGAGCGGGGGGTTCAGATACGCAGTATTTT. Its translation: CASSHGAGGSDTQYF.

This chain connects TRBV19 to TRBJ2-3, with 8 bases aligning to TRBD2. The CDR3 length is 16 residues. The V gene end was trimmed by 5 bases and the J gene end by 3 bases; junction bases not matched to a gene: 10. CDR1 is LNHDA, CDR2 SQIVND, per germline (reference sequence). The CDR3 protein is CASSQSGTRSTDTQYF. For the CDR3, the DNA is TGTGCCAGTAGTCAATCCGGGACTAGAAGTACAGATACGCAGTATTTT.

This chain links TRBV6-1 with TRBJ1-3; 7 nucleotides match TRBD1. Germline lookup yields CDR1 MNHNS and CDR2 SASEGT. The J segment lost 0 bases and the V segment lost 4 bases, leaving 12 bases of the junction unmatched. The length of the CDR3 is 18 residues. The CDR3 DNA is TGTGCCAGCAGTGCCCGCGGGACAGACAAGAGCTCTGGAAACACCATATATTTT. Translated, it gives CASSARGTDKSSGNTIYF.